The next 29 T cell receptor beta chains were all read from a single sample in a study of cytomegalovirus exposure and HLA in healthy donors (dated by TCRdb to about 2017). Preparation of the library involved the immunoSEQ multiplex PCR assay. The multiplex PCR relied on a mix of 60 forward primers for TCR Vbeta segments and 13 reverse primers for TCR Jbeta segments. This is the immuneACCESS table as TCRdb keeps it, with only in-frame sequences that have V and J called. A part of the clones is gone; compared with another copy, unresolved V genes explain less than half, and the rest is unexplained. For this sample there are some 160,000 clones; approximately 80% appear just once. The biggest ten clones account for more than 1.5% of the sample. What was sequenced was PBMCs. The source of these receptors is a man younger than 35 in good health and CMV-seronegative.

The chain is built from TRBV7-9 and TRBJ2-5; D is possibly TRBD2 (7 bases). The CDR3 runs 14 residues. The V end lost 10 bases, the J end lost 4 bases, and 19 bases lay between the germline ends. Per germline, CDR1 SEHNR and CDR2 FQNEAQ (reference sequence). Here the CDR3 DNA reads TGTGCCAACACACCATGGGGGGGCCTAGAGACCCAGTACTTC. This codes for CANTPWGGLETQYF.

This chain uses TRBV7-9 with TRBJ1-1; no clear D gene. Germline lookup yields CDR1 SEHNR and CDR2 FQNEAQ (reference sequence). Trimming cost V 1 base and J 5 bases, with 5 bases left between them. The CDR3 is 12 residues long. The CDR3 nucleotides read TGTGCCAGCAGCTTAGGGCGGACTGAAGCTTTCTTT. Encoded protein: CASSLGRTEAFF.

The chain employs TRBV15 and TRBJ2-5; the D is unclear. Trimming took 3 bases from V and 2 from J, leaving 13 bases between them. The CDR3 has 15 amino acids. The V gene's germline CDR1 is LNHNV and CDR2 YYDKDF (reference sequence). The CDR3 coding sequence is TGTGCCACCAGCAGTAGGCGGATAACGCAAGAGACCCAGTACTTC. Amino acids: CATSSRRITQETQYF.

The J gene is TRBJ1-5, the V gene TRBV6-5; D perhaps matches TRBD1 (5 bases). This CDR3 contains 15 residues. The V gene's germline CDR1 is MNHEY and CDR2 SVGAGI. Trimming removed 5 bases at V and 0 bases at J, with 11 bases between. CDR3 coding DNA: TGTGCCAGCAGTGCGACAGTTTATAGCAATCAGCCCCAGCATTTT. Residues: CASSATVYSNQPQHF.

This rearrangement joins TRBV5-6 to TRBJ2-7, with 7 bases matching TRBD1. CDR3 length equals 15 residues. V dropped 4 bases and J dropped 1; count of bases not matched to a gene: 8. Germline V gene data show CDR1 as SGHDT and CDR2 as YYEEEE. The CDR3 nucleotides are TGTGCCAGCAGCGGACGCCGACAGGGATCCTACGAGCAGTACTTC. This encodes CASSGRRQGSYEQYF.

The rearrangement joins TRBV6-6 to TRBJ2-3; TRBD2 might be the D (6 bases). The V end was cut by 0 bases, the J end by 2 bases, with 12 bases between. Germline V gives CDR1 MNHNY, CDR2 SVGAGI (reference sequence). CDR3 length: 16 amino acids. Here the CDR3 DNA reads TGTGCCAGCAGTTACTCCCGGGGGATAGTCACAGATACGCAGTATTTT. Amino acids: CASSYSRGIVTDTQYF.

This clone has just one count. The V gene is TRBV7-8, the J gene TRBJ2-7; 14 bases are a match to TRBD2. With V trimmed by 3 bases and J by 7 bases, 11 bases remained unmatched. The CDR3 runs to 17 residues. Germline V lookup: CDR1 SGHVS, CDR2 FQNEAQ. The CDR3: CASSLGLAGASASEQYF. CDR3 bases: TGTGCCAGCAGCTTGGGACTAGCGGGGGCCTCCGCTTCAGAGCAGTACTTC.

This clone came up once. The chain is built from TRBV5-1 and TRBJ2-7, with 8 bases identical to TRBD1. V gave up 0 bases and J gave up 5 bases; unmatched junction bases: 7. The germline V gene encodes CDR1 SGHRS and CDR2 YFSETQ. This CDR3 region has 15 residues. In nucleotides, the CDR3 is TGCGCCAGCAGCTTGGAAGGGGACAGGCTCGACGAGCAGTACTTC. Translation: CASSLEGDRLDEQYF.

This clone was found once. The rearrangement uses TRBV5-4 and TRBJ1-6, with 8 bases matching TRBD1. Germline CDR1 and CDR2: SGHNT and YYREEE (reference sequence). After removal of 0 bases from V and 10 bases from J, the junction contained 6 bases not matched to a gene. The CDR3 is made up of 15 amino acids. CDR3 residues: CASSLEAGGESPLHF. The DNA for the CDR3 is TGTGCCAGCAGCTTGGAAGCAGGGGGCGAATCACCCCTCCACTTT.

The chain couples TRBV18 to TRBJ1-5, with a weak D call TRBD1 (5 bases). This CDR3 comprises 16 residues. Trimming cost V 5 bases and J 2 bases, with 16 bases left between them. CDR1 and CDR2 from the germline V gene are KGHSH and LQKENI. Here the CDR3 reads CASSSQGRSGNQPQHF. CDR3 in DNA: TGTGCCAGCTCATCGCAGGGTCGGTCTGGCAATCAGCCCCAGCATTTT.

For the CDR3, the DNA is TGTGCCAGCACCTCCCCCGGTAATACGCAGTATTTT. Protein: CASTSPGNTQYF. This chain joins TRBV6-5 and TRBJ2-3; D is undetermined. Per germline, CDR1 MNHEY and CDR2 SVGAGI. The CDR3 consists of 12 residues. Trimming shortened V by 7 bases and J by 7 bases, and 12 bases separated the two germline ends.

For the CDR3, the DNA is TGTGCCAGCAGTAAGGACACCTATAATTCACCCCTCCACTTT. Translated, it gives CASSKDTYNSPLHF. The chain joins TRBV27 to TRBJ1-6; possibly TRBD1 for D (5 bases). V was pared by 5 bases and J by 2 bases, with 7 bases between. This CDR3 is 14 amino acids long. CDR1 is MNHEY and CDR2 is SMNVEV in the germline V gene (reference sequence).

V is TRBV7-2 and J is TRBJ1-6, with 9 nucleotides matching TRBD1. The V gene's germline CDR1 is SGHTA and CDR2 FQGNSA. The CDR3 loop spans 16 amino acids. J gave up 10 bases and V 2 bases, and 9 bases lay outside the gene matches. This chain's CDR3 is CASSLTHTGGRSPLHF. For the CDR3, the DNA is TGTGCCAGCAGCTTAACCCACACAGGGGGCCGGTCACCCCTCCACTTT.

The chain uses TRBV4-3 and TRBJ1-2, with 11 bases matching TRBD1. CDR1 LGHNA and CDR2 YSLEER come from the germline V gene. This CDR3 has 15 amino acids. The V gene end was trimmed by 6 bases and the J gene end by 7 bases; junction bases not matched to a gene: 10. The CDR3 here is CASRSGTGGSGGYTF. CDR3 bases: TGCGCCAGCAGATCCGGGACAGGGGGTTCGGGTGGCTACACCTTC.

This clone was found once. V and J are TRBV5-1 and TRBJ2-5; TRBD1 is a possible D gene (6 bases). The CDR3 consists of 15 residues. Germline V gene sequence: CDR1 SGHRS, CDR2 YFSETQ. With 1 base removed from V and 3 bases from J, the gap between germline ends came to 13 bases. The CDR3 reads CASSLMGQPKETQYF. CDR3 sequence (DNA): TGCGCCAGCAGCTTGATGGGACAACCAAAAGAGACCCAGTACTTC.

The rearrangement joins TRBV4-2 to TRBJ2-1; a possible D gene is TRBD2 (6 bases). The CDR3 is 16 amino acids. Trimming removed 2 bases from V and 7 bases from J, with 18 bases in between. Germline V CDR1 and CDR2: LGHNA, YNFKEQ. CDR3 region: CASSQPRGTPQNEQFF. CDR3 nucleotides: TGTGCCAGCAGCCAACCCCGGGGGACCCCCCAGAATGAGCAGTTCTTC.

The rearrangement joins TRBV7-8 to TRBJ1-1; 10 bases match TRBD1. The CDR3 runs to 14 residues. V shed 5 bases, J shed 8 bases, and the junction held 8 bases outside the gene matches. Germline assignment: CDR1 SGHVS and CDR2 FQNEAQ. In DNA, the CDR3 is TGTGCCAGCAGCCACGGACAGGGGGACGGGGAAGCTTTCTTT. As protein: CASSHGQGDGEAFF.

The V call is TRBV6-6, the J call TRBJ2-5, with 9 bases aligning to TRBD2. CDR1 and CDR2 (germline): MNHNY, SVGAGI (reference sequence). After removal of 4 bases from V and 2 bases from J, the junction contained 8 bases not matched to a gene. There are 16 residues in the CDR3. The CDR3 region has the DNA TGTGCCAGCAGTTCCCCGAAGAGCGGGGGGCAAGAGACCCAGTACTTC. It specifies CASSSPKSGGQETQYF.

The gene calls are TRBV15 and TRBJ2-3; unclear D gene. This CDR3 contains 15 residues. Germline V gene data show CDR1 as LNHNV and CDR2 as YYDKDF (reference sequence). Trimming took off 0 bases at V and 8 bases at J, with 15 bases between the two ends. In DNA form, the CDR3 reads TGTGCCACCAGCAGAGACCCCACAGCTGCCGCTACGCAGTATTTT. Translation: CATSRDPTAAATQYF.

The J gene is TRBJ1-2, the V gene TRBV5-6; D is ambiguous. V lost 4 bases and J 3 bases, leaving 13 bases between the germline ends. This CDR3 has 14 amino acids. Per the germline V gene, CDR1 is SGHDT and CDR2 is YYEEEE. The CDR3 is CASSLGGIHYGYTF. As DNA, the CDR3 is TGTGCCAGCAGCCTCGGAGGGATCCACTATGGCTACACCTTC.

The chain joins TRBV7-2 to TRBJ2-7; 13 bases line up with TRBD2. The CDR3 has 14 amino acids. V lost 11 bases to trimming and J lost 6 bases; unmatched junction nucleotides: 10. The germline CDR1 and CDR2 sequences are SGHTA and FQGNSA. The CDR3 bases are TGTGCCTGCTCCTGGACTAGCGGGAGCAGCGAGCAGTACTTC. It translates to CACSWTSGSSEQYF.

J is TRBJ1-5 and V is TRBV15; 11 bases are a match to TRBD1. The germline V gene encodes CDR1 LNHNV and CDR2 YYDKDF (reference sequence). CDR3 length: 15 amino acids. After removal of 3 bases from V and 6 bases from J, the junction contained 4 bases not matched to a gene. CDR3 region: CATSRDRGLGQPQHF. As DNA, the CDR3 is TGTGCCACCAGCAGGGACAGGGGGCTGGGTCAGCCCCAGCATTTT.

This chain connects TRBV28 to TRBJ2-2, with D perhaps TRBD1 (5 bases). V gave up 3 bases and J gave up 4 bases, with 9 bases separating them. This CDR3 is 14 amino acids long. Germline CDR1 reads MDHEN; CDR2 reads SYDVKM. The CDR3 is CASSFRQFTGELFF. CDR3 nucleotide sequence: TGTGCCAGCAGTTTCCGACAGTTCACCGGGGAGCTGTTTTTT.

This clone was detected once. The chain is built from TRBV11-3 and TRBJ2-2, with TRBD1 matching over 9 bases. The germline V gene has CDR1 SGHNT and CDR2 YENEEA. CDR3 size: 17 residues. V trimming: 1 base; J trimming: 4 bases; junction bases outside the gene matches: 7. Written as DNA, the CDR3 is TGTGCCAGCAGCTTAGCCCCCGGGACAGGGTTCACCGGGGAGCTGTTTTTT. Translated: CASSLAPGTGFTGELFF.

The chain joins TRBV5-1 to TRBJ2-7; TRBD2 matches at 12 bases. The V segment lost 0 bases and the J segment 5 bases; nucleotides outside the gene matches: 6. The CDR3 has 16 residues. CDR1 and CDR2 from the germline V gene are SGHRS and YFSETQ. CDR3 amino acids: CASSLELAGGPDEQYF. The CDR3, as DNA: TGCGCCAGCAGCTTGGAGCTAGCGGGGGGGCCTGACGAGCAGTACTTC.

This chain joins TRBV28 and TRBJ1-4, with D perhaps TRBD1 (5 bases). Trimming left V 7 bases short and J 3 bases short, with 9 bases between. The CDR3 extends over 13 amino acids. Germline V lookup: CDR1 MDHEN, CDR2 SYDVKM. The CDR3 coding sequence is TGTGCCAGCACCGGGACTCCTAATGAAAAACTGTTTTTT. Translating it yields CASTGTPNEKLFF. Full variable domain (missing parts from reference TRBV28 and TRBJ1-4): DVKVTQSSRYLVKRTGEKVFLECVQDMDHENMFWYRQDPGLGLRLIYFSYDVKMKEKGDIPEGYSVSREKKERFSLILESASTNQTSMYLCASTGTPNEKLFFGSGTQLSVL.

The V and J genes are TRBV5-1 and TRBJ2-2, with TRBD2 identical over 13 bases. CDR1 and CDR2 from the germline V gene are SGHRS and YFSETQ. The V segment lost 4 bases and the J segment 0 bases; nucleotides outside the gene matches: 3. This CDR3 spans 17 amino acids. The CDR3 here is CASSTGLAGANTGELFF. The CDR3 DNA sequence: TGCGCCAGCAGCACCGGACTAGCGGGGGCGAACACCGGGGAGCTGTTTTTT.

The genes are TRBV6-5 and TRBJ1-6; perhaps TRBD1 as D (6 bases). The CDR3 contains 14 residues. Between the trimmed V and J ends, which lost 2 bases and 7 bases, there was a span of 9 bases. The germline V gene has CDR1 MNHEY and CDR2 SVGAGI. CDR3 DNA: TGTGCCAGCAGTTACAGGGGGGGGAATTCACCCCTCCACTTT. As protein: CASSYRGGNSPLHF.

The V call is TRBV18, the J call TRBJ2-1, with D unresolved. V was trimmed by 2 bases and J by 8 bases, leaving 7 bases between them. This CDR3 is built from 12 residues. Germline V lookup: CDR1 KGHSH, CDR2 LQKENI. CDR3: CASSPSVDEQFF. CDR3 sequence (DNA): TGTGCCAGCTCACCATCCGTCGATGAGCAGTTCTTC.